This T cell receptor beta chain was recovered during a study of T cell clonotyping in hematopoietic cell transplantation. CDR1 and CDR2 from the germline V gene are SGHDT and YYEEEE. The CDR3 runs 15 residues. V was pared by 6 bases and J by 7 bases, with 13 bases of the junction left unmatched. Time point here: recipient sample about 28 days before transplant, after cytoreduction. Generated by immunoSEQ multiplex PCR, the TCRdb table keeps only in-frame clones and is missing some. This sample has around 40,000 clones, with 85% to 95% found just once. The specimen comprised peripheral blood mononuclear cells, sampled before stem cell transplant. This TCR derives from a man aged 40-50 years with chronic myeloid leukemia. Some clones in this sample may be carry-over from other donors' samples. The rearrangement joins TRBV5-6 to TRBJ1-5, with 7 bases aligning to TRBD1. The CDR3: CASKKGRQGRQPQHF. The CDR3 bases are TGTGCCAGCAAAAAGGGTCGACAGGGACGGCAGCCCCAGCATTTT.